This is a list of T cell receptor beta chains from one sample in a study of T cell responses to AZD1222 COVID-19 vaccine. Libraries were prepared by immunoSEQ multiplex PCR; TCRdb keeps only in-frame clonotypes and omits some of them. Seen here are about 140,000 clones, 91% observed once, and the top ten hold about 7.5%. The input for sequencing was peripheral blood, taken 28 days after the second dose of the MenACWY control vaccine. Receptors were obtained from an adult who received the MenACWY meningococcal vaccine as a control. CDR3s include the opening cysteine and the closing phenylalanine or tryptophan. The order of the fields is D gene, clone size, V gene, J gene, CDR3 protein, CDR3 DNA. A D gene is named only where the DNA matches it firmly. Clone size is not always given. Where it is, it says once, few, many or a class for expanded clones.

-,-,TRBV25-1,TRBJ1-3,CASSAHGSGNTIYF,TGTGCCAGCAGTGCTCACGGATCTGGAAACACCATATATTTT
-,-,TRBV27,TRBJ1-2,CASRPRSLGYGYTF,TGTGCCAGCAGACCACGGTCGCTCGGCTATGGCTACACCTTC
TRBD1,once,TRBV2,TRBJ2-6,CASRWDRTSGANVLTF,TGTGCCAGCAGATGGGACAGGACCTCTGGGGCCAACGTCCTGACTTTC
-,once,TRBV7-2,TRBJ1-5,CASSSATSNQPQHF,TGTGCCAGCAGCTCCGCTACGTCCAACCAGCCCCAGCATTTT
-,once,TRBV9,TRBJ1-2,CASSVGGPTNYGYTF,TGTGCCAGCAGCGTAGGAGGCCCCACTAACTATGGCTACACCTTC
-,-,TRBV7-2,TRBJ2-7,CASSLAGTPGYEQYF,TGTGCCAGCAGCTTAGCGGGTACACCTGGCTACGAGCAGTACTTC
-,once,TRBV7-2,TRBJ2-7,CASSLGPTIFDEQYF,TGTGCCAGCAGCCTAGGCCCGACTATTTTCGACGAGCAGTACTTC
-,-,TRBV27,TRBJ1-2,CASSPSPGSWGYGYTF,TGTGCCAGCAGTCCCTCCCCAGGCAGTTGGGGCTATGGCTACACCTTC
-,-,TRBV18,TRBJ2-7,CASSPQGAPYEQYF,TGTGCCAGCTCACCCCAGGGTGCCCCCTACGAGCAGTACTTC
TRBD2,-,TRBV7-2,TRBJ2-5,CASSLGTSGGTQETQYF,TGTGCCAGCAGCTTGGGGACTAGCGGGGGGACCCAAGAGACCCAGTACTTC
TRBD1,-,TRBV19,TRBJ2-3,CASSIGAGQGSTDTQYF,TGTGCCAGTAGTATAGGTGCGGGACAGGGAAGTACAGATACGCAGTATTTT
-,-,TRBV7-8,TRBJ2-3,CASSQLRSIGTNTQYF,TGTGCCAGCAGCCAGCTTCGAAGTATCGGTACGAATACGCAGTATTTT
TRBD1,-,TRBV9,TRBJ2-7,CASSASAGGYEQYF,TGTGCCAGCAGCGCGTCCGCAGGGGGCTACGAGCAGTACTTC
-,-,TRBV7-3,TRBJ1-1,CASGADQNTEAFF,TGTGCCTCCGGGGCAGACCAGAACACTGAAGCTTTCTTT
-,-,TRBV28,TRBJ2-7,CASRQGAYEQYF,TGTGCCAGCAGACAGGGTGCCTACGAGCAGTACTTC
-,-,TRBV6-2/TRBV6-3,TRBJ1-5,CASSLAEGFGGQPQHF,TGTGCCAGCAGTCTCGCGGAGGGATTTGGGGGACAGCCCCAGCATTTT
-,-,TRBV4-3,TRBJ2-2,CASSQEVLNTGELFF,TGCGCCAGCAGCCAAGAGGTTTTGAACACCGGGGAGCTGTTTTTT
TRBD1,-,TRBV5-5,TRBJ2-1,CASSLGQGTYNEQFF,TGTGCCAGCAGCCTGGGACAGGGTACCTACAATGAGCAGTTCTTC
-,once,TRBV28,TRBJ2-3,CASSPRGLRSDTQYF,TGTGCCAGCAGCCCTAGGGGCCTACGGTCAGATACGCAGTATTTT
-,-,TRBV9,TRBJ2-1,CASSAGPIDEQFF,TGTGCCAGCAGCGCGGGCCCGATCGATGAGCAGTTCTTC
TRBD1,-,TRBV9,TRBJ2-7,CASSIGGDRVHEQYF,TGTGCCAGCAGCATTGGGGGGGACAGGGTCCACGAGCAGTACTTC
-,-,TRBV10-2,TRBJ2-7,CASMIAGTNYEQYF,TGCGCCAGCATGATTGCGGGGACAAATTACGAGCAGTACTTC
-,-,TRBV18,TRBJ1-6,CASSPFGTQSSYNSPLHF,TGTGCCAGCTCACCTTTCGGGACACAGAGCTCCTATAATTCACCCCTCCACTTT
-,-,TRBV18,TRBJ1-1,CASSPQGFGTEAFF,TGTGCCAGCTCACCACAGGGTTTCGGGACTGAAGCTTTCTTT
-,-,TRBV5-4,TRBJ2-7,CASSFQGIDEQYF,TGTGCCAGCAGCTTTCAGGGTATCGACGAGCAGTACTTC
-,once,TRBV7-8,TRBJ2-7,CASSAPGLKQVEQYF,TGTGCCAGCAGCGCACCGGGACTCAAACAGGTCGAGCAGTACTTC
-,-,TRBV19,TRBJ1-1,CASRPYGRVNTEAFF,TGTGCCAGTAGACCGTACGGGCGGGTAAACACTGAAGCTTTCTTT
-,-,TRBV10-3,TRBJ2-3,CAISPRDSTDTQYF,TGTGCCATCAGCCCCCGGGACAGCACAGATACGCAGTATTTT
TRBD1,-,TRBV7-6,TRBJ2-3,CASTDRTGTGVDTQYF,TGTGCCAGCACCGATCGAACCGGGACAGGGGTGGATACGCAGTATTTT
-,-,TRBV30,TRBJ2-5,CAWIRRETQYF,TGTGCCTGGATTAGGCGGGAGACCCAGTACTTC
TRBD1,-,TRBV18,TRBJ2-1,CASSPLVTGGYNEQFF,TGTGCCAGCTCACCACTTGTGACAGGGGGCTACAATGAGCAGTTCTTC
-,-,TRBV20-1,TRBJ2-5,CSARVVETQYF,TGCAGTGCTAGAGTAGTCGAGACCCAGTACTTC
-,-,TRBV6-6,TRBJ1-6,CASTPGGASNSPLHF,TGTGCCAGCACCCCTGGGGGGGCAAGTAATTCACCCCTCCACTTT
-,once,TRBV7-9,TRBJ2-7,CASSSVYEQYF,TGTGCCAGCAGCTCCGTCTACGAGCAGTACTTC
-,-,TRBV15,TRBJ2-3,CASRGRVSPDTQYF,TGTGCCTCCAGGGGCAGGGTCTCACCAGATACGCAGTATTTT
-,-,TRBV28,TRBJ1-3,CASSLSGAGNTIYF,TGTGCCAGCAGTTTATCAGGGGCTGGAAACACCATATATTTT